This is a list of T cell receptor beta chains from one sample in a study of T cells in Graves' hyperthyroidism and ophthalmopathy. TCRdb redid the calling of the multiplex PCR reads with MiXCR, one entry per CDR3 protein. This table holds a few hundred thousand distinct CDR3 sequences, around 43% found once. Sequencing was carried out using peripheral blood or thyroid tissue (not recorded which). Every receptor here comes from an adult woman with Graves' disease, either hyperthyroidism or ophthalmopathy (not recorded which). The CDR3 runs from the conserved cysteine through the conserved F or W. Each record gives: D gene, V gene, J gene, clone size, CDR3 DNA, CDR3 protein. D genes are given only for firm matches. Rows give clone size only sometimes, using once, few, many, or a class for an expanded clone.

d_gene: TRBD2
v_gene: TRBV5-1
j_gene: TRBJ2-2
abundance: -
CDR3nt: TGCGCCAGCAGCGTTAGCGGGAGGAACACCGGGGAGCTGTTTTTT
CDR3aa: CASSVSGRNTGELFF

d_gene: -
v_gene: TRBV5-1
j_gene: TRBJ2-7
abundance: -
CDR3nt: TGCGCCAGCTCCCGGTTCGCGGGGTCCTACGGGCAGTACTTC
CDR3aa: CASSRFAGSYGQYF

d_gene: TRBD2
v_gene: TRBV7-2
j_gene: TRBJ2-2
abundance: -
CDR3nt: TGTGCCAGCAGCTTAATGGGGGTAGCGGGCACCGGGGAGCTGTTTTTT
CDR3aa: CASSLMGVAGTGELFF

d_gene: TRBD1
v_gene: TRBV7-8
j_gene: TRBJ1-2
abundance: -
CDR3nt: TGTGCCAGTAGCGCAGACCGGGACAGGGGAACGGATGGCTACACCTTC
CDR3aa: CASSADRDRGTDGYTF

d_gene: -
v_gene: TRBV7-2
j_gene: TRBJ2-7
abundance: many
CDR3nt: TGTGCCAGCAGCCTCTGGGGGAGCTCCTACGAGCAGTACTTC
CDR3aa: CASSLWGSSYEQYF

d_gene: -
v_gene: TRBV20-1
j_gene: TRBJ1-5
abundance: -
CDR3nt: TGCAGTGCTAGAGAGGGGACCACCATCAATCAGCCCCAGCATTTT
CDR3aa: CSAREGTTINQPQHF

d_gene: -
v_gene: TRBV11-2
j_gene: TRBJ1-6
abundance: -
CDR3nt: TGTGCCAGCAGCTTAGATCGGTCCGGGACCTCACCCCTCCACTTT
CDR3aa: CASSLDRSGTSPLHF

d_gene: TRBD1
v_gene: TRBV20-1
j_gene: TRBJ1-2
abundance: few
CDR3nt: TGCAGCACGAGGGGGCGGTATGGCTACACCTTC
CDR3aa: CSTRGRYGYTF

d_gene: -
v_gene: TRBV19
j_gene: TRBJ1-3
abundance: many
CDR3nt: TGTGCCAGTAGCCATCGGGTCTCTGGAAACACCATATATTTT
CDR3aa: CASSHRVSGNTIYF

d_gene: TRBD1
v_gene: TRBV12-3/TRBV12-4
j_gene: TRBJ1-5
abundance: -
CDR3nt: TGTGCCAGCAGTACGGACAGGGGAAAGCCCCAGCATTTT
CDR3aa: CASSTDRGKPQHF

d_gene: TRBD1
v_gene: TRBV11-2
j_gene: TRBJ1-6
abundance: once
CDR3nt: TGTGCCAGCAGCAACAGTTGGACAGGGGATGCGAGGGGATCACCCCTCCACTTT
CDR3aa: CASSNSWTGDARGSPLHF

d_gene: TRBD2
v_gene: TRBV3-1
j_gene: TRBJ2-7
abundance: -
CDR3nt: TGTGCCAGCAGCCACCAGACTAGCGGGACCTACGAGCAGTACTTC
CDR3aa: CASSHQTSGTYEQYF

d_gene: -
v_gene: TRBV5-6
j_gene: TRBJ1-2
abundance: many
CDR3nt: TGTGCCAGCAGCTTGGGCGGAGACTACACCTTC
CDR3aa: CASSLGGDYTF

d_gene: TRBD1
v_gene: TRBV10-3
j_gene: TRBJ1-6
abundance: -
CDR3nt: TGTGCCGCCCTGGGACAGGGCAATCCACCCCTCCACTTT
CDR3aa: CAALGQGNPPLHF

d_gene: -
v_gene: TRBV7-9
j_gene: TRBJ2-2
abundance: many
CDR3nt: TGTGCCAGCAGTTTGAGGGCGAACACCGGGGAGCTGTTTTTT
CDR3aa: CASSLRANTGELFF

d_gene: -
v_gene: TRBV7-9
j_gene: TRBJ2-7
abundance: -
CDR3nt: TGTGCCAGCTCAAACCGCAGGGGATGGTACGAGCAGTACTTC
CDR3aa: CASSNRRGWYEQYF

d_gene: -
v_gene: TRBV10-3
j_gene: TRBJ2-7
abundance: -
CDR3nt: TGTGCCATCAGTGAGTCGTCGCGTGGCGGGCGGACATCCTACGAGCAGTACTTC
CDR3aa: CAISESSRGGRTSYEQYF

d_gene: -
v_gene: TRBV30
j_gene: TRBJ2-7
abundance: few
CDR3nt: TGTGCCTGGAGCCGGGGGTGGGGCGAGCAGTACTTC
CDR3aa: CAWSRGWGEQYF

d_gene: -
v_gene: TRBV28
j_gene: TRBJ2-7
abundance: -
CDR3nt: TGTGCCGACGTTAGGGGTAAATACGAGCAGTACTTC
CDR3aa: CADVRGKYEQYF

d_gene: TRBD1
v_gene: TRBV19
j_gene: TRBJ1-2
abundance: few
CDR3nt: TGTGCCTCCACGACAGGGGGCCGCTATGGCTACACCTTC
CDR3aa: CASTTGGRYGYTF

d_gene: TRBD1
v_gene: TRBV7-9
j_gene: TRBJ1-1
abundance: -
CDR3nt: TGTGCCAGCAGCTTCCTAGGGACAGTGGAAGCTTTCTTT
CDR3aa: CASSFLGTVEAFF

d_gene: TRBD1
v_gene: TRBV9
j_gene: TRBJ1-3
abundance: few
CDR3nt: TGTGCCAGCAGCCGGACAGGGACCAACTCTGGAAACACCATATATTTT
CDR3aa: CASSRTGTNSGNTIYF

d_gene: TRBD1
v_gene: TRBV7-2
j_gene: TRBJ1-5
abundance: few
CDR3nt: TGTGCCAGCAGCCACTCGACAGGGGAACAGCCCCAGCATTTT
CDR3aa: CASSHSTGEQPQHF

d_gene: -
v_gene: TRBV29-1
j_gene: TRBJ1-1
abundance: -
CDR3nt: TGCAGCGTTGAAAGTCAGGTTAAGGGAGCTTTCTTT
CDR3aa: CSVESQVKGAFF

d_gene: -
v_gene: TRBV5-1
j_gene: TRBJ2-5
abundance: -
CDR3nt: TGCGCCAGCAGCCCGAACGGGGACGGAGGAGAGACCCAGTACTTC
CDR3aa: CASSPNGDGGETQYF

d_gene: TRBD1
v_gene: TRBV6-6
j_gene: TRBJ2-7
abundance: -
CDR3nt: TGTGCCAGCAGGGAGGGACAGGTGATCTACGAGCAGTACTTC
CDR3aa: CASREGQVIYEQYF

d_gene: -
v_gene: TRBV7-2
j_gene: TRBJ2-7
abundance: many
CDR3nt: TGTGCCAGCAGCCCCGGACAGTCCCATAGCTCCTACGAGCAGTACTTC
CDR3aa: CASSPGQSHSSYEQYF

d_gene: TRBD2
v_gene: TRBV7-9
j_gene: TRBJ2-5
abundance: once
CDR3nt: TGTGCCAGCAGCTTTGCGGGAGCGGTAGAGACCCAGTACTTC
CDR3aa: CASSFAGAVETQYF

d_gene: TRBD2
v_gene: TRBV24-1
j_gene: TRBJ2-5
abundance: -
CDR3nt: TGTGCCACCAGTGATCGGCGGGAGGATCCCCTGAATCGGGAGACCCAGTACTTC
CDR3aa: CATSDRREDPLNRETQYF

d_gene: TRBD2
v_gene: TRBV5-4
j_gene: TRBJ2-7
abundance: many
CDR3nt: TGTGCCAGCAGCATGGGACTAGCGGGCACCTACGAGCAGTACTTC
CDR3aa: CASSMGLAGTYEQYF

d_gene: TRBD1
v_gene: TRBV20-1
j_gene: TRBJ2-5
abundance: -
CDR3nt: TGCAGTGCCACGCTCGGGACAGGGGGATACCAAGAGACCCAGTACTTC
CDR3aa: CSATLGTGGYQETQYF

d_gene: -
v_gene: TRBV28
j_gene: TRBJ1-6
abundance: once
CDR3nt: TGTGCCAGCAGTGAAGAGGGGGAGTATAATTCACCCCTCCACTTT
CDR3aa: CASSEEGEYNSPLHF

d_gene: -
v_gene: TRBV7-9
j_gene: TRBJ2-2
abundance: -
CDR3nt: TGTGCCAGCCCACCGAACACCGGGGAGCTGTTTTTT
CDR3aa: CASPPNTGELFF

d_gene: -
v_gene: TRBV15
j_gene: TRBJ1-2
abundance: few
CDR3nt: TGTGCCACCAGCAGAGATTCAACAGTCATTGGCTACACCTTC
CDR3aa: CATSRDSTVIGYTF

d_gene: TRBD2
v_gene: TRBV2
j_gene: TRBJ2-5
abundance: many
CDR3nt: TGTGCCAGCAGTGACACTAGCGGGGGAGAGACCCAGTACTTC
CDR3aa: CASSDTSGGETQYF

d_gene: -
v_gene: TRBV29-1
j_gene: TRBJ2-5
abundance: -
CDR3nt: TGCAGCGGCCGAATAGGGGGGTTGGGTGAGACCCAGTACTTC
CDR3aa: CSGRIGGLGETQYF

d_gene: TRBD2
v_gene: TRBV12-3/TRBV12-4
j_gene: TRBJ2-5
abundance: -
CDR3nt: TGTGCCAGCAGTATCCATGGCGGGAGGGGAGAGACCCAGTACTTC
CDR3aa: CASSIHGGRGETQYF

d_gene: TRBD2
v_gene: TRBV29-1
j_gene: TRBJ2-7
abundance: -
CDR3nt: TGCAGCGTTGAAGGGGGACTAGCGTTCTCCTACGAGCAGTACTTC
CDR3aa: CSVEGGLAFSYEQYF

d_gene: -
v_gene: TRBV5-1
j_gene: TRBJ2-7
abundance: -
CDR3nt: TGCGCCAGCCGGGTCCTGGGCGACGAGCAGTACTTC
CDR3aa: CASRVLGDEQYF

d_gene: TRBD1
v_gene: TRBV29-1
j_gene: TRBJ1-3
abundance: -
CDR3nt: TGCAGCGTTGTAGGGGACAGCTCCTCTGGAAACACCATATATTTT
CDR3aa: CSVVGDSSSGNTIYF

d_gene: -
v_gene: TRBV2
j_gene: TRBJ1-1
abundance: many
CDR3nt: TGTGCCAGCAGGTCACAGGGCGGCACTGAAGCTTTCTTT
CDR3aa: CASRSQGGTEAFF

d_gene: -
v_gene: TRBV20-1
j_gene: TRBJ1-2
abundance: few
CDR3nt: TGCAGTGCTAGCCACGGACCCGGGGACGATGGCTACACCTTC
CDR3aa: CSASHGPGDDGYTF

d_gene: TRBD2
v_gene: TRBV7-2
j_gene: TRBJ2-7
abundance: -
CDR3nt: TGTGCCAGCAGTCACCCGGCTAGCGGGCCGAACTACGAGCAGTACTTC
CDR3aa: CASSHPASGPNYEQYF

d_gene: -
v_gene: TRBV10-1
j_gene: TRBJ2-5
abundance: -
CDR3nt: TGCGCCAGCAGTGCGGGACTTTGGGAGACCCAGTACTTC
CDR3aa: CASSAGLWETQYF

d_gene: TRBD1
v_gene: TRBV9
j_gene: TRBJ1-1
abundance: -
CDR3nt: TGTGCCAGCAGCCCAAGGGGGCGAATTGAAGCTTTCTTT
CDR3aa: CASSPRGRIEAFF

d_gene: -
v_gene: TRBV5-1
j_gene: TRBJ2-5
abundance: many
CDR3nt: TGCGCCAGCAGCTTGATACCCGGGGCACAAGAGACCCAGTACTTC
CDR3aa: CASSLIPGAQETQYF

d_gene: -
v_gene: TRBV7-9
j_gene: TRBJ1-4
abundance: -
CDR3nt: TGTGCCAGCAGCGGACCCCAGGGCTTTAATGAAAAACTGTTTTTT
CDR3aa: CASSGPQGFNEKLFF

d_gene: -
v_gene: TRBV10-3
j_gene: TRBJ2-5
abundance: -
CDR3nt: TGTGCCATCAGTGAGCTGGAGGTTCCCGTCTCGGAGACCCAGTACTTC
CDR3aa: CAISELEVPVSETQYF